This passage covers 2 T cell receptor beta chains from one sample sequenced in a study of blood T cell repertoires in COVID-19. Using immunoSEQ multiplex PCR, the repertoire was profiled, and TCRdb retains in-frame clones only, with some absent. The profile shows 70,000 to 100,000 clones, about four fifths of them singletons. The sequencing input was peripheral blood. These receptors all come from a man aged 45-65 years with active or convalescent COVID-19.

The chain combines TRBV25-1 with TRBJ2-2; TRBD1 might be the D (5 bases). Trimming removed 5 bases at V and 5 bases at J, with 9 bases between. The V gene's germline CDR1 is MGHDK and CDR2 SYGVNS. CDR3 length equals 13 residues. The CDR3 sequence is CASSPPGTGELFF. The CDR3 coding sequence is TGTGCCAGCAGTCCACCAGGGACCGGGGAGCTGTTTTTT.

The chain carries TRBV7-9 and TRBJ1-1; unclear D gene. Germline V lookup: CDR1 SEHNR, CDR2 FQNEAQ (reference sequence). CDR3 length: 14 residues. V lost 2 bases, J lost 0 bases, and 7 bases lay in between. The CDR3 sequence is CASSLTYMNTEAFF. CDR3 nucleotides: TGTGCCAGCAGCTTAACATATATGAACACTGAAGCTTTCTTT.